Shown below are 19 T cell receptor beta chains from a single sample sequenced in a study of cytomegalovirus exposure and HLA in healthy donors. The PCR employed 60 Vbeta primers together with 13 Jbeta primers. Profiling relied on immunoSEQ multiplex PCR, and the TCRdb table lists in-frame clones only, not all of them. Found here are 55,000 to 75,000 clones, less than 85% of them singletons; the top ten hold about 7%. Sample: PBMCs. These receptors came from a young man in good health and CMV-seropositive.

This clone was observed once. The V call is TRBV19, the J call TRBJ1-5, with D uncertain. Trimming took 3 bases from V and 3 from J, leaving 9 bases between them. The CDR3 is made up of 14 amino acids. Looked up from germline, CDR1 is LNHDA and CDR2 is SQIVND (reference sequence). Written as DNA, the CDR3 is TGTGCCAGTAGTATTGGAGGGAACAATCAGCCCCAGCATTTT. Encoded protein: CASSIGGNNQPQHF.

The chain has TRBV19 and TRBJ2-1, with a weak D call TRBD2 (7 bases). Germline CDR1 reads LNHDA; CDR2 reads SQIVND (reference sequence). CDR3 length: 13 amino acids. V was pared by 5 bases and J by 15 bases, with 20 bases between. CDR3 coding DNA: TGTGCCAGTAGTCAAAACCACGGGGGGCTACGGTTCTTC. Its translation: CASSQNHGGLRFF.

The rearrangement links TRBV7-9 to TRBJ1-5, with TRBD1 matching 8 bases. The V gene's germline CDR1 is SEHNR and CDR2 FQNEAQ (reference sequence). Germline trimming cut 1 base from V and 6 bases from J; bases unmatched to any gene: 5. This CDR3 is 15 amino acids long. CDR3 coding DNA: TGTGCCAGCAGCTTAGGGACAGGGAAAGGTCAGCCCCAGCATTTT. Translating gives CASSLGTGKGQPQHF.

CDR3 amino acids: CASSQAPIGLRGGGEKLFF. The DNA for the CDR3 is TGCGCCAGCAGCCAAGCTCCTATAGGGTTGAGGGGAGGCGGTGAAAAACTGTTTTTT. V gene TRBV4-1 combines with J gene TRBJ1-4, with D possibly being TRBD1 (5 bases). CDR1 and CDR2 (germline): MGHRA, YSYEKL. V gave up 1 base and J gave up 7 bases, with 25 bases separating them. This CDR3 contains 19 residues.

The genes are TRBV2 and TRBJ1-4; TRBD1 agrees at 8 bases. Per the germline V gene, CDR1 is SNHLY and CDR2 is FYNNEI. The ends lost 5 bases at V and 8 bases at J; junction bases unmatched: 7. The CDR3 sequence is 14 residues long. The CDR3 loop reads CASSRQGPREKLFF. For the CDR3, the DNA is TGTGCCAGCAGTAGACAGGGGCCTCGGGAAAAACTGTTTTTT.

The chain is built from TRBV10-3 and TRBJ2-7, with 7 positions matching TRBD1. CDR1 is ENHRY, CDR2 SYGVKD, per germline. Trimming took 8 bases from V and 7 from J; bases not matched to a gene: 11. The CDR3 runs 13 residues. For the CDR3, the DNA is TGTGCCATCGCTTATGACAGGGAGAAAGAGCAGTACTTC. Its protein is CAIAYDREKEQYF.

The sample holds one count of this clone. The chain is built from TRBV5-1 and TRBJ1-1, with TRBD1 identical over 8 bases. J lost 5 bases, V lost 4 bases, and 10 bases had no gene match. This CDR3 comprises 15 residues. Germline CDR1 reads SGHRS; CDR2 reads YFSETQ. CDR3: CASSLSSGGWTEAFF. CDR3 in DNA: TGCGCCAGCAGCCTTTCCTCAGGGGGCTGGACTGAAGCTTTCTTT.

CDR3 in DNA: TGTGCCTGGAGGAGGGAAAGCTACGAGCAGTACTTC. Translated, it gives CAWRRESYEQYF. The chain uses TRBV30 and TRBJ2-7; perhaps TRBD2 as D (5 bases). The germline V gene has CDR1 GTSNPN and CDR2 SVGIG (reference sequence). The CDR3 is 12 amino acids. The V end lost 3 bases, the J end lost 3 bases, and 9 bases lay between the germline ends.

As DNA, the CDR3 is TGCGCCAGCAGCTTGGAGGGCAGGGCTCGCGAGCAGTACTTC. Its protein is CASSLEGRAREQYF. The rearrangement joins TRBV5-1 to TRBJ2-7, with a weak D call TRBD1 (5 bases). Trimming took 0 bases from V and 6 from J, leaving 13 bases between them. Germline V lookup: CDR1 SGHRS, CDR2 YFSETQ. The CDR3 totals 14 residues. The full variable domain, with the rest looked up from reference TRBV5-1 and TRBJ2-7, is KAGVTQTPRYLIKTRGQQVTLSCSPISGHRSVSWYQQTPGQGLQFLFEYFSETQRNKGNFPGRFSGRQFSNSRSEMNVSTLELGDSALYLCASSLEGRAREQYFGPGTRLTVT.

This chain connects TRBV4-1 to TRBJ1-3, with D tentatively TRBD1 (6 bases). The CDR3 is made up of 16 amino acids. Germline assignment: CDR1 MGHRA and CDR2 YSYEKL. With 4 bases removed from V and 0 bases from J, the gap between germline ends came to 13 bases. The chain's CDR3 is CASSLGKQGSGNTIYF. The CDR3 coding sequence is TGCGCCAGCAGCCTCGGTAAACAGGGCTCTGGAAACACCATATATTTT.

This clone was seen a few times. This sequence joins TRBV10-3 and TRBJ1-2; no clear D. Trimming removed 2 bases from V and 8 bases from J, with 6 bases in between. The CDR3 totals 11 residues. Per germline, CDR1 ENHRY and CDR2 SYGVKD. CDR3 nucleotides: TGTGCCATCAGTGAGACGAGGGGCTACACCTTC. Translation: CAISETRGYTF.

The chain joins TRBV28 to TRBJ1-5; D might be TRBD1 (5 bases). Germline assignment: CDR1 MDHEN and CDR2 SYDVKM. The V and J ends lost 4 bases and 4 bases respectively, with 11 bases between them. The CDR3 consists of 14 residues. CDR3 residues: CASSSGGANQPQHF. DNA for the CDR3: TGTGCCAGCAGTTCCGGGGGAGCTAATCAGCCCCAGCATTTT.

A few counts support this clone. The chain has TRBV6-4 and TRBJ1-5, with D unclear. The ends were cut back, 3 bases at V and 3 bases at J, with 12 bases in the middle. Germline CDR1 is MRHNA and CDR2 is SNTAGT. This CDR3 has 15 residues. The CDR3 bases are TGTGCCAGCAGTGAAGCGGGTGGTCCCAATCAGCCCCAGCATTTT. This encodes CASSEAGGPNQPQHF.

The chain carries TRBV15 and TRBJ2-7; no clear D gene. The CDR3 is 14 amino acids. V lost 0 bases, J lost 5 bases, and 11 bases lay in between. The V gene's germline CDR1 is LNHNV and CDR2 YYDKDF (reference sequence). CDR3 protein: CATSRDLYRDEQYF. DNA for the CDR3: TGTGCCACCAGCAGAGATCTCTACCGGGACGAGCAGTACTTC.

The V call is TRBV7-2, the J call TRBJ2-7, with 10 positions matching TRBD1. The junction had 8 bases not matched to a gene; V was cut back by 5 bases and J by 7 bases. This CDR3 region has 14 residues. Germline CDR1 is SGHTA and CDR2 is FQGNSA. CDR3 protein: CASSADRGQREQYF. The DNA for the CDR3 is TGTGCCAGCAGCGCCGACAGGGGGCAACGGGAGCAGTACTTC.

The V and J genes are TRBV4-3 and TRBJ2-5; TRBD2 matches at 7 bases. Germline values: CDR1 LGHNA, CDR2 YSLEER. With 0 bases clipped from V and 7 bases from J, the junction kept 8 bases outside the gene matches. The CDR3 has 15 amino acids. CDR3 nucleotide sequence: TGCGCCAGCAGCCAAGATGCCGGGGGGAGAAGGACCCAGTACTTC. This codes for CASSQDAGGRRTQYF.

This clone showed up just a few times. V usage is TRBV27 and J usage is TRBJ2-1; the match to TRBD2 covers 8 bases. V was pared by 10 bases and J by 7 bases, with 12 bases of the junction left unmatched. The CDR3 has 14 residues. Germline values: CDR1 MNHEY, CDR2 SMNVEV (reference sequence). The CDR3 sequence is CATSRGGPWNEQFF. The CDR3 DNA reads TGTGCCACCAGCCGGGGGGGCCCGTGGAATGAGCAGTTCTTC.

The J gene is TRBJ1-2, the V gene TRBV7-8, with 8 positions matching TRBD1. CDR1 is SGHVS, CDR2 FQNEAQ, per germline. Trimming cost V 5 bases and J 4 bases; bases outside gene matches: 9. The CDR3 consists of 15 residues. The CDR3 spells CASSGQGWGSYGYTF. The CDR3 DNA follows: TGTGCCAGCAGCGGACAGGGTTGGGGTAGCTATGGCTACACCTTC.

This chain connects TRBV21-1 to TRBJ2-3; the table's D call TRBD1 went unverified against the DNA. TRBV21-1 is designated a pseudogene. The CDR3 has 14 residues. CDR3 loop: CASSKGTCTDTQYF. CDR3 bases: TGTGCCAGCAGCAAAGGAACATGCACAGATACGCAGTATTTT.